This T cell receptor beta chain comes out of a study of blood T cells in healthy people across ages. It was with a sample-barcoded 5' primer and a J-beta primer mix that a second PCR of about 6 to 12 cycles was run. TCRdb reanalysed the 5' RACE reads using MiXCR and keeps one entry per CDR3 protein. In the table there are more than 900,000 distinct CDR3 sequences, about 27% of which are singletons. It was about 9.4 milliliters of peripheral blood that were drawn from each donor. Per sample, a minimum of 6.5 million PBMCs were isolated. The same data also went into a second study, on T cells of mothers and their children. That source notes: Second-PCR amplification with M1S added sample barcodes and 2-4 random nucleotides. Per child, 2.5 million to 3.5 million TCR beta CDR3 reads were obtained, against over 9 million per mother.

Input material: blood. The receptor comes from a woman between 40 and 55 years old in good health.

The DNA for the CDR3 is TGTGCCAGCAGCTCTAATTCCGCGGGGTATGGCTACACCTTC. Translated, it gives CASSSNSAGYGYTF. The J gene is TRBJ1-2, the V gene TRBV7-8; D gene uncertain. The CDR3 contains 14 residues. The germline V and J ends were trimmed by 4 bases and 5 bases, with 14 bases remaining between them. Germline V lookup: CDR1 SGHVS, CDR2 FQNEAQ.